This T cell receptor (beta chain) was sequenced during a study of cytomegalovirus exposure and HLA in healthy donors. There are 16 residues in the CDR3. Germline values: CDR1 SGHVS, CDR2 FQNEAQ. V was trimmed by 4 bases and J by 0 bases, leaving 13 bases between them. On this clone itself: Its specificity is unknown.

Vbeta (60) and Jbeta (13) primers were used in the PCR. Measured with immunoSEQ multiplex PCR; TCRdb has only the in-frame clones, and not every one. This table has around 67,000 clones, less than 70% appearing once. General study points: The Asian-associated ancestry cluster reportedly had fewer N-insertions than the roughly 700-donor mean in a later analysis.

The origin of this receptor is a woman in her forties or fifties in good health and CMV-seronegative. The chain is built from TRBV7-8 and TRBJ2-1, with TRBD1 as a possible D gene (6 bases). The sample was PBMCs. CDR3 amino acids: CASSSGQVSSYNEQFF. The CDR3 DNA sequence: TGTGCCAGCAGCTCGGGACAAGTGAGCTCCTACAATGAGCAGTTCTTC.